Below, 9 T cell receptor beta chains from the same sample are listed, as sequenced in a study of blood T cell repertoires in COVID-19. TCRdb keeps only in-frame clones here, not all; method: immunoSEQ multiplex PCR. The sample records fewer than 75,000 clones, roughly 79% being singletons. The source material was peripheral blood. All receptors derive from a man aged 60 to 75 with acute or convalescent COVID-19.

This chain links TRBV2 with TRBJ1-2, with 7 bases matching TRBD1. The CDR3 has 14 residues. V lost 5 bases, J lost 2 bases, and 5 bases stayed unmatched. Germline CDR1 SNHLY, CDR2 FYNNEI. The CDR3 DNA sequence: TGTGCCAGCAGTTCCCCGGGACAGAACTATGGCTACACCTTC. Translated: CASSSPGQNYGYTF. The whole variable domain, filled in from reference TRBV2 and TRBJ1-2, reads EPEVTQTPSHQVTQMGQEVILRCVPISNHLYFYWYRQILGQKVEFLVSFYNNEISEKSEIFDDQFSVERPDGSNFTLKIRSTKLEDSAMYFCASSSPGQNYGYTFGSGTRLTVV.

The rearrangement links TRBV6-5 to TRBJ1-1; D is ambiguous. The CDR3 loop spans 13 amino acids. Germline CDR1 reads MNHEY; CDR2 reads SVGAGI. V lost 7 bases, J lost 5 bases, and 14 bases lay in between. CDR3 in DNA: TGTGCCAGCACTTATTACCGAGGTACTGAAGCTTTCTTT. This gives the protein CASTYYRGTEAFF.

The genes are TRBV14 and TRBJ2-7, with TRBD1 matching 8 bases. This CDR3 comprises 15 residues. CDR1 is SGHDN and CDR2 is FVKESK in the germline V gene. V trimming: 2 bases; J trimming: 2 bases; junction bases outside the gene matches: 5. The CDR3 reads CASSQPGGATYEQYF. Here the CDR3 DNA reads TGTGCCAGCAGCCAACCAGGGGGCGCGACCTACGAGCAGTACTTC.

The sample holds a few counts of this clone. The genes are TRBV27 and TRBJ1-2, with TRBD1 matching over 8 bases. Germline V lookup: CDR1 MNHEY, CDR2 SMNVEV (reference sequence). The CDR3 contains 13 residues. Trimming cost V 4 bases and J 8 bases; bases outside gene matches: 6. The CDR3 region is CASSYSGGEGYTF. CDR3 in DNA: TGTGCCAGCAGTTACTCAGGGGGCGAGGGCTACACCTTC.

V and J are TRBV5-4 and TRBJ1-1; 9 nucleotides line up with TRBD1. Germline V gene data show CDR1 as SGHNT and CDR2 as YYREEE (reference sequence). V lost 3 bases, J lost 5 bases, and 5 bases stayed unmatched. The CDR3 is made up of 14 amino acids. In DNA form, the CDR3 reads TGTGCCAGCAGCTATGGGACAGGGAGAACTGAAGCTTTCTTT. The encoded protein is CASSYGTGRTEAFF.

The rearrangement joins TRBV11-2 to TRBJ2-7, with 8 bases matching TRBD2. The CDR3 length is 14 residues. CDR1 is SGHAT, CDR2 FQNNGV, per germline. V lost 1 base, J lost 6 bases, and 5 bases stayed unmatched. The CDR3 nucleotides read TGTGCCAGCAGCTTAGCGGGGGGGCTAAGCGAGCAGTACTTC. Its protein is CASSLAGGLSEQYF.

The chain uses TRBV5-4 and TRBJ1-4; no reliable D call. V shed 1 base and J shed 8 bases, with 18 bases lying between them. Germline V gene lookup returns CDR1 SGHNT and CDR2 YYREEE (reference sequence). The CDR3 has 16 residues. Written as DNA, the CDR3 is TGTGCCAGCAGCTTGAATTTCGGCCCGGGGTCAGAAAAACTGTTTTTT. It specifies CASSLNFGPGSEKLFF. The whole variable domain, remainder taken from reference TRBV5-4 and TRBJ1-4, is ETGVTQSPTHLIKTRGQQVTLRCSSQSGHNTVSWYQQALGQGPQFIFQYYREEENGRGNFPPRFSGLQFPNYSSELNVNALELDDSALYLCASSLNFGPGSEKLFFGSGTQLSVL.

J is TRBJ2-3 and V is TRBV29-1; 9 positions agree with TRBD2. Trimming took 7 bases from V and 2 from J; bases not matched to a gene: 4. The CDR3 is 13 residues long. The germline V gene has CDR1 SQVTM and CDR2 ANQGSEA. The CDR3 loop reads CSGSSGATDTQYF. In DNA, the CDR3 is TGCAGCGGATCTAGCGGGGCCACAGATACGCAGTATTTT.

The J gene is TRBJ1-5, the V gene TRBV2; TRBD1 matches 8 bases. Germline CDR1 and CDR2: SNHLY and FYNNEI. The CDR3 runs 15 residues. V lost 6 bases, J lost 6 bases, and 10 bases stayed unmatched. In DNA form, the CDR3 reads TGTGCCAGCAGGGAGACAGGGGTAGGGGCTCAGCCCCAGCATTTT. It yields the protein CASRETGVGAQPQHF.